This T cell receptor (beta chain) is from a study of regulatory T cells in long-lasting Graves disease. Study observations and caveats: Sharing of public clonotypes was greater in persistent patients (about 2,700) than in new patients (966).

This CDR3 comprises 14 residues. Trimming pared 4 bases from V and 4 bases from J, leaving 14 bases between. Germline loops: CDR1 SGDLS, CDR2 YYNGEE. Points on this clonotype: Its cognate antigen is unknown.

Arm-PCR of CDR3 regions and iRepertoire HTBI primers were used to build TCR beta libraries. Authors' processing steps: Under 75 TRBV and 12 to 15 TRBJ segments were identified across samples. MiXCR was run by TCRdb on the multiplex PCR reads, yielding one entry per CDR3 protein. Clone size and V and J calls follow TCRdb, not the original study. The sample gives under 300,000 distinct CDR3 sequences, about a sixth of which show up once; around 20% is in the top ten. Time point here: newly diagnosed GD, antithyroid drugs for less than 3 months. The authors made the TCR library using RNA they extracted from PBMCs. All patients originated from an endocrinology department located in Xi'an, China.

This sequence originates from a female donor with Graves disease. The sample was peripheral blood mononuclear cells (PBMCs), taken at new diagnosis, from a patient treated with antithyroid drugs. The V call is TRBV9, the J call TRBJ1-2, with D unresolved. The CDR3 is CASSPPANLYGYTF. In nucleotides, the CDR3 is TGTGCCAGCAGCCCCCCAGCAAACCTCTATGGCTACACCTTC.